The sequence of this T cell receptor beta chain was determined in a study of T cells in Graves' hyperthyroidism and ophthalmopathy. Regarding the study as a whole: Also found in blood were most expanded thyroid clonotypes above 0.001.

Amplified regions were TCR beta CDR3 sequences from RNA transcripts. The TCR CDR3 first-round RT-PCR relied on the HTBI primer set. MiXCR, run by TCRdb on the multiplex PCR reads, gives a single entry per CDR3 protein. The table has about 290,000 distinct CDR3 sequences, approximately 16% seen once. Researchers defined stable Graves' hyperthyroidism as no ophthalmopathy progression within 18 months. Newly diagnosed hyperthyroidism, duration under 2 months, in patients aged 18 to 65. Reasons for excluding patients were uncontrolled infection, other autoimmune disease, pregnancy or lactation. V lost 2 bases to trimming and J lost 6 bases, with 8 bases between them. Germline CDR1 and CDR2: SGDLS and YYNGEE. CDR3 length equals 13 residues. This clonotype was counted ten times or more. Its antigen is unknown.

The J gene is TRBJ2-2, the V gene TRBV9; D could derive from TRBD1 or TRBD2 (5 bases each). The receptor was isolated from a man aged 25-45 years with Graves' hyperthyroidism. Sequencing was done on a sample of blood. CDR3 in amino acids: CASSVEGSGELFF. The CDR3 bases are TGTGCCAGCAGCGTTGAGGGGTCCGGGGAGCTGTTTTTT.